These T cell receptor beta chains were read from a single sample in a study of vaccination and CD4 T cells after COVID-19. TCRdb re-analysed the PCR reads in MiXCR, keeping a single row per CDR3 protein. The sample includes just under 20,000 distinct CDR3 sequences, 60% to 70% of them seen just once. No antigen has been identified for these receptors. The sample comprised CD4+ T cells from blood, cultured in vitro. These receptors all stem from a human donor who had recovered from COVID-19. Each CDR3 is given with its conserved first and last residue. The D gene is left open where the match is weak. Where a row states a size, it is once, few, many or the class of an expanded clone; other rows omit it.

clone size	V gene	J gene	D gene	CDR3 DNA	CDR3 protein
NA	TRBV6-5	TRBJ2-6	NA	TGTGCCAGCAGTTACGCCAGGGGATCAGGGGCCAACGTCCTGACTTTC	CASSYARGSGANVLTF
NA	TRBV9	TRBJ2-2	NA	TGTGCCAGCAGCGTTTCAGGGGCGCGGGTAACCGGGGAGCTGTTTTTT	CASSVSGARVTGELFF
NA	TRBV7-8	TRBJ1-1	NA	TGTGCCAGCAGCTTAGTGTACGGGAACACTGAAGCTTTCTTT	CASSLVYGNTEAFF
NA	TRBV30	TRBJ2-2	TRBD1	TGTGCCTGGTCCGGGACAGTGAACACCGGGGAGCTGTTTTTT	CAWSGTVNTGELFF
few	TRBV19	TRBJ1-5	NA	TGTGCCACCGGGGGGAGCCTTAATCAGCCCCAGCATTTT	CATGGSLNQPQHF
NA	TRBV19	TRBJ2-7	NA	TGTGCCAGTAGTATTGTCGGCTACGAGCAGTACTTC	CASSIVGYEQYF
NA	TRBV19	TRBJ2-1	NA	TGTGCCAGTAGTATGCAGTACAATGAGCAGTTCTTC	CASSMQYNEQFF
NA	TRBV6-2/TRBV6-3	TRBJ2-1	NA	TGTGCCAGCAGGGCGCTAGCACCGCCCTACAATGAGCAGTTCTTC	CASRALAPPYNEQFF
NA	TRBV28	TRBJ2-5	TRBD2	TGTGCCAGCAGTTCGGGGGGGCAAGAGACCCAGTACTTC	CASSSGGQETQYF
NA	TRBV7-9	TRBJ2-3	NA	TGTGCCAGCAGTCAGGCCGGGGTGGATACGCAGTATTTT	CASSQAGVDTQYF
once	TRBV30	TRBJ1-2	NA	TGTGCCTGGAGTGGGGGGTCCCTTTATAACTATGGCTACACCTTC	CAWSGGSLYNYGYTF
NA	TRBV20-1	TRBJ1-1	NA	TGCAGTGCTCACGCTCAGGGTTCCACTGAAGCTTTCTTT	CSAHAQGSTEAFF
NA	TRBV4-2	TRBJ1-1	NA	TGTGCCAGCAGCCAAGGGGGGGCCATGAACACTGAAGCTTTCTTT	CASSQGGAMNTEAFF
NA	TRBV7-9	TRBJ1-3	NA	TGTGCCAGCAGCCCAACAATTGGAAACACCATATATTTT	CASSPTIGNTIYF
NA	TRBV15	TRBJ1-5	NA	TGTGCCACCAGCAGAGACCCGGGAAGCAATCAGCCCCAGCATTTT	CATSRDPGSNQPQHF
NA	TRBV11-1	TRBJ1-1	NA	TGTGCCAGCAGCTTCAGGCTCTCGGGGACTGAAGCTTTCTTT	CASSFRLSGTEAFF
NA	TRBV7-9	TRBJ1-3	TRBD1	TGTGCCAGCAGCTATAACAGGGGGCAGGGAAACACCATATATTTT	CASSYNRGQGNTIYF
NA	TRBV9	TRBJ2-3	NA	TGTGCCAGCAGCGGATACTTTTGGGGCACAGATACGCAGTATTTT	CASSGYFWGTDTQYF
NA	TRBV7-6	TRBJ2-1	TRBD2	TGTGCCAGCAGCTGGGGGACTAGCGGGGACTACAATGAGCAGTTCTTC	CASSWGTSGDYNEQFF
NA	TRBV6-1	TRBJ1-3	NA	TGTGCCACCTCGGCCCCACGGGCAAACACCATATATTTT	CATSAPRANTIYF
few	TRBV11-1	TRBJ1-1	TRBD1	TGTGCCAGCAGCTTCCACAGGGGGCAGAGCAGCACTGAAGCTTTCTTT	CASSFHRGQSSTEAFF
once	TRBV20-1	TRBJ2-2	TRBD1	TGCAGTGCTTCAGGGGGCGCGAACACCGGGGAGCTGTTTTTT	CSASGGANTGELFF
NA	TRBV25-1	TRBJ1-1	NA	TGTGCCAGCAGCCCCACCTGGGGAGGGGCTTTCTTT	CASSPTWGGAFF
NA	TRBV7-9	TRBJ2-7	TRBD1	TGTGCCAGCAGCCCGCAGGGGGCGGGAGAGCAGTACTTC	CASSPQGAGEQYF
NA	TRBV12-3/TRBV12-4	TRBJ1-2	NA	TGTGCCAGCAGTCTGGCGGGTTATAGCTATGGCTACACCTTC	CASSLAGYSYGYTF
NA	TRBV18	TRBJ2-4	NA	TGTGCCAGCTCACTCAACGAAAACATTCAGTACTTC	CASSLNENIQYF
few	TRBV15	TRBJ1-4	NA	TGTGCCACCAGCAGAGGCACAGTCCGGGAAAAACTGTTTTTT	CATSRGTVREKLFF
NA	TRBV19	TRBJ1-2	TRBD1	TGTGCCTCAAAGAAGGACAGGCAGGAATACACCTTC	CASKKDRQEYTF
few	TRBV7-2	TRBJ1-5	TRBD1	TGTGCCAGCAGCCCCGACAGGGGCAGCAATCAGCCCCAGCATTTT	CASSPDRGSNQPQHF
NA	TRBV6-1	TRBJ1-3	NA	TGTGCCAGCAGTGAAGGGTGGAATGGAAACACCATATATTTT	CASSEGWNGNTIYF
NA	TRBV11-2	TRBJ1-5	NA	TGTGCCAGCAGCTTAGGGGGAGGGTATAGCAATCAGCCCCAGCATTTT	CASSLGGGYSNQPQHF
NA	TRBV15	TRBJ1-3	NA	TGTGCCACCAGCAGAGTTCAGGGTGAAAACACCATATATTTT	CATSRVQGENTIYF
NA	TRBV6-1	TRBJ1-5	NA	TGTGCCAGCAGGCTTCATGGGACACTATGGGGCAATCAGCCCCAGCATTTT	CASRLHGTLWGNQPQHF
NA	TRBV7-8	TRBJ2-5	NA	TGTGCCAGCAGCTTAGTTACGGGAGTTAGTGACGAGACCCAGTACTTC	CASSLVTGVSDETQYF
NA	TRBV27	TRBJ2-2	NA	TGTGCCAGCAGTTTACGGTCAGGATCCACCGGGGAGCTGTTTTTT	CASSLRSGSTGELFF
NA	TRBV6-1	TRBJ2-3	TRBD2	TGTGCCAGCAGAAGGGATAGCGGGAGCGAAGATACGCAGTATTTT	CASRRDSGSEDTQYF
few	TRBV7-9	TRBJ2-5	NA	TGTGCCAGCAGCCCCAGTTATCAGAGGGAGACCCAGTACTTC	CASSPSYQRETQYF
NA	TRBV27	TRBJ2-3	NA	TGTGCCAGCAGGAACGGGGGCACAGATACGCAGTATTTT	CASRNGGTDTQYF
NA	TRBV20-1	TRBJ2-7	TRBD1	TGCAGTGCTAGAGATGCGGAGACAGGGTCATACGAGCAGTACTTC	CSARDAETGSYEQYF
NA	TRBV20-1	TRBJ2-7	NA	TGCAGTGCTAGTTTAGCCTTTAGCCACGAGCAGTACTTC	CSASLAFSHEQYF
NA	TRBV4-3	TRBJ1-2	NA	TGCGCCAGCAGCCAAGCCGGGGGAGGCTATGGCTACACCTTC	CASSQAGGGYGYTF
NA	TRBV27	TRBJ1-1	NA	TGTGCCAGCAGTTCCCGACAGTATCACACTGAAGCTTTCTTT	CASSSRQYHTEAFF
NA	TRBV20-1	TRBJ2-5	TRBD2	TGCAGTGCTATTGGACTAGCGGGAGACTTGGAGACCCAGTACTTC	CSAIGLAGDLETQYF
NA	TRBV24-1	TRBJ2-7	NA	TGTGCCACCAGTGACAGGGTCGGCTACGAGCAGTACTTC	CATSDRVGYEQYF
few	TRBV27	TRBJ1-5	NA	TGTGCCAGCAGTTTATCGACCCTTGGGCAGCCCCAGCATTTT	CASSLSTLGQPQHF
NA	TRBV20-1	TRBJ2-7	TRBD2	TGCAGTGCTAAACGAGGGACTAGCGGCAACTACGAGCAGTACTTC	CSAKRGTSGNYEQYF
NA	TRBV24-1	TRBJ2-7	NA	TGTGCCACCAGTGATTCTAAGCTGGGCAGCTCCTACGAGCAGTACTTC	CATSDSKLGSSYEQYF
NA	TRBV5-1	TRBJ2-7	TRBD1	TGCGCCAGCAGCTTGACAGGGGGAATTGACGAGCAGTACTTC	CASSLTGGIDEQYF
NA	TRBV2	TRBJ1-5	NA	TGTGCCAGCAGTGAAAATGGTAGGGCAGGGCGAGGCCAGCCCCAGCATTTT	CASSENGRAGRGQPQHF
NA	TRBV30	TRBJ1-2	NA	TGTGCCTGGAGGCTACCGGGATCAGGCGGTGGCTACACCTTC	CAWRLPGSGGGYTF
few	TRBV7-9	TRBJ2-1	NA	TGTGCCAGCAGCCCGGTCAGGGGACTGGGGTACAATGAGCAGTTCTTC	CASSPVRGLGYNEQFF
NA	TRBV18	TRBJ1-1	NA	TGTGCCAGCTCAGTAGGGGCGAACACTGAAGCTTTCTTT	CASSVGANTEAFF
few	TRBV2	TRBJ2-2	TRBD2	TGTGCCAGCAGTGAGACTAGCGGTAACACCGGGGAGCTGTTTTTT	CASSETSGNTGELFF